Listed below are T cell receptor beta chains from one sample, sequenced in a study of blood T cell repertoires in COVID-19. Profiling relied on immunoSEQ multiplex PCR, and the TCRdb table lists in-frame clones only, not all of them. The table includes over 110,000 clones, around 88% detected once. What was sequenced was peripheral blood. The receptors shown here come from a human donor in a cohort sampled during active COVID-19. CDR3s include the opening cysteine and the closing phenylalanine or tryptophan. The order of the fields is V gene, J gene, CDR3 protein.

>TRBV4-2|TRBJ1-5
CASSQGVGTANQPQHF
>TRBV19|TRBJ1-2
CASSPGNYGYTF
>TRBV10-3|TRBJ1-6
CAIRVDSSYNSPLHF
>TRBV7-9|TRBJ1-2
CASSGRQYGYTF
>TRBV5-1|TRBJ1-1
CASSLDGQGRGRFF
>TRBV6-2/TRBV6-3|TRBJ1-6
CASSYPIEGSPLHF
>TRBV5-1|TRBJ1-4
CASSVGTGEREKLFF
>TRBV10-3|TRBJ1-1
CAISDYLTGGVGEAFF
>TRBV4-1|TRBJ1-2
CASSQDRTVRDGYTF
>TRBV19|TRBJ1-1
CASSIAVSLLWNTEAFF
>TRBV24-1|TRBJ2-1
CATSGRTYNEQFF
>TRBV4-1|TRBJ1-2
CASSQDRDNYGYTF
>TRBV18|TRBJ1-5
CASSPGSNQPQHF
>TRBV27|TRBJ2-7
CASVVRTGWAYEQYF
>TRBV5-1|TRBJ2-3
CASSLGTSGGTDTQYF
>TRBV5-8|TRBJ2-1
CASSWGGWGQFF
>TRBV19|TRBJ1-1
CASNSDRTMNTEAFF
>TRBV4-1|TRBJ1-5
CASSQEAGLGNQPQHF
>TRBV3-1/TRBV3-2|TRBJ1-5
CASSQGLRVNQPQHF
>TRBV30|TRBJ2-5
CAWETGTRETQYF
>TRBV6-5|TRBJ1-1
CASRHWTGLNTEAFF
>TRBV4-2|TRBJ1-1
CASRYGTRENTEAFF
>TRBV5-4|TRBJ2-5
CASSLPTQETQYF
>TRBV2|TRBJ2-7
CASSGTSVGLGF
>TRBV5-1|TRBJ2-7
CASSSRQGLGEQYF
>TRBV3-1/TRBV3-2|TRBJ2-7
CASSQGSGDYEQYF
>TRBV18|TRBJ1-4
CASSPRGRGTNEKLFF
>TRBV5-1|TRBJ1-2
CASSYQGGYTF
>TRBV7-9|TRBJ2-7
CASSRDRGIYEQYF
>TRBV5-4|TRBJ2-1
CASRPRGASYNEQFF
>TRBV19|TRBJ2-7
CASSPRRGTGRVYEQYF
>TRBV19|TRBJ1-2
CASSARGLYYGYTF
>TRBV6-5|TRBJ2-1
CASRPDRGLVNEQFF
>TRBV2|TRBJ1-1
CASSGRTGGVTEAFF
>TRBV7-2|TRBJ1-1
CASSLGRANTEAFF
>TRBV6-2/TRBV6-3|TRBJ2-1
CASSYSGTRSREQFF
>TRBV7-2|TRBJ1-4
CASSTKHQGSGEKLFF
>TRBV27|TRBJ2-3
CASSFWTSGGPTDTQYF
>TRBV7-9|TRBJ1-1
CASSLAPGTDTEAFF
>TRBV6-5|TRBJ2-7
CASSPGTGRYEQYF
>TRBV27|TRBJ1-1
CASSLGRGTEAFF
>TRBV11-2|TRBJ1-4
CASSLRGGEKLFF
>TRBV30|TRBJ1-1
CACTQGATEAFF
>TRBV19|TRBJ2-4
CASRPFAGAENIQYF
>TRBV7-7|TRBJ1-6
CASSLGTGGSYNSPLHF
>TRBV30|TRBJ2-3
CAWSKQGARDTQYF
>TRBV5-1|TRBJ2-5
CASSPGQFSQYF
>TRBV6-6|TRBJ1-2
CASTYGGWDPNYGYTF
>TRBV7-2|TRBJ2-7
CASSLEIGIQYF
>TRBV12-3/TRBV12-4|TRBJ2-7
CASSLQFYEQYF
>TRBV10-3|TRBJ2-5
CAIRADSQETQYF
>TRBV7-9|TRBJ2-7
CASRSGHDYEQYF
>TRBV29-1|TRBJ2-7
CSVGTSGDLPTYEQYF
>TRBV11-2|TRBJ1-6
CASSPLAGKSSYNSPLHF